The rows below give T cell receptor beta chains drawn from one sample of a study of blood T cells in healthy people across ages. One entry per CDR3 protein results from TCRdb running MiXCR on the 5' RACE reads. The table has more than 700,000 distinct CDR3 sequences, roughly 50% seen once. Sample: blood. These receptors were taken from a man at least 80 years old in good health. CDR3s include the opening cysteine and the closing phenylalanine or tryptophan. D genes are given only for firm matches. Clone size appears in some rows only: once, few, many, or a class for an expanded clone.

v_call,clone_size,cdr3_length,j_call,d_call,cdr3_aa,cdr3_nt
TRBV7-7,-,14,TRBJ2-5,TRBD2,CASSKTSGSETQYF,TGTGCCAGCAGCAAGACTAGCGGGAGTGAGACCCAGTACTTC
TRBV20-1,few,17,TRBJ2-1,TRBD2,CSARNLAGGSHYNEQFF,TGCAGTGCTAGAAACCTAGCGGGAGGTTCACATTACAATGAGCAGTTCTTC
TRBV20-1,-,14,TRBJ2-7,TRBD2,CSARGGASGLEQYF,TGCAGTGCTAGGGGAGGAGCTAGCGGGCTCGAGCAGTACTTC
TRBV20-1,-,13,TRBJ2-3,-,CSAMGYLTDTQYF,TGCAGTGCTATGGGCTACCTCACAGATACGCAGTATTTT
TRBV29-1,-,13,TRBJ2-7,-,CSVVQGGQSEQYF,TGCAGCGTTGTACAGGGGGGGCAATCCGAGCAGTACTTC
TRBV7-9,-,14,TRBJ2-3,-,CASSLGDSSDTQYF,TGTGCCAGCAGCTTAGGGGACTCGTCAGATACGCAGTATTTT
TRBV5-1,few,16,TRBJ2-1,-,CASSPRGRNTLNEQFF,TGCGCCAGCAGCCCCCGGGGGAGGAATACCCTCAATGAGCAGTTCTTC
TRBV6-5,-,14,TRBJ1-2,TRBD1,CASSYKGQGYGYTF,TGTGCCAGCAGTTACAAGGGACAGGGGTATGGCTACACCTTC
TRBV7-2,-,15,TRBJ2-5,-,CASSLEGTFQETQYF,TGTGCCAGCAGCTTAGAAGGGACTTTTCAAGAGACCCAGTACTTC
TRBV6-5,few,14,TRBJ2-1,TRBD2,CATRLAGGRNEQFF,TGTGCCACCCGGCTAGCGGGAGGCAGAAATGAGCAGTTCTTC
TRBV29-1,-,14,TRBJ2-1,TRBD1,CSVDRDRAYNEQFF,TGCAGCGTTGACCGGGACAGGGCCTACAATGAGCAGTTCTTC
TRBV4-2,-,17,TRBJ2-7,TRBD2,CASSQGTSGLSSYEQYF,TGTGCCAGCAGCCAAGGGACTAGCGGTTTAAGCTCCTACGAGCAGTACTTC
TRBV27,-,15,TRBJ1-4,-,CASSTRRATNEKLFF,TGTGCCAGCAGTACACGCAGGGCAACTAATGAAAAACTGTTTTTT
TRBV4-2,few,17,TRBJ2-3,TRBD2,CASSQDPAGGGTDTQYF,TGTGCCAGCAGCCAAGATCCAGCGGGAGGGGGGACAGATACGCAGTATTTT
TRBV7-2,-,17,TRBJ2-1,TRBD1,CASSLVAGQGTISEQFF,TGTGCCAGCAGCTTAGTGGCGGGACAGGGGACAATCAGTGAGCAGTTCTTC
TRBV25-1,-,16,TRBJ2-2,TRBD2,CASSATSGANTGELFF,TGTGCCAGCAGTGCTACTAGCGGGGCGAACACCGGGGAGCTGTTTTTT
TRBV28,-,15,TRBJ2-1,TRBD1,CASSFLRTGGNEQFF,TGTGCCAGCAGTTTCCTCCGGACAGGGGGCAATGAGCAGTTCTTC
TRBV28,-,12,TRBJ1-1,-,CASSLLGAEAFF,TGTGCCAGCAGTTTACTCGGGGCGGAAGCTTTCTTT
TRBV4-2,few,15,TRBJ2-7,TRBD2,CASSRASGVDYEQYF,TGTGCCAGCAGCCGAGCTAGCGGGGTTGACTACGAGCAGTACTTC
TRBV5-6,-,13,TRBJ1-1,-,CASSSGQVTEAFF,TGTGCCAGCAGCTCGGGGCAAGTCACTGAAGCTTTCTTT
TRBV6-2/TRBV6-3,-,15,TRBJ1-2,-,CASRRGAHPGYGYTF,TGTGCCAGCCGTCGGGGGGCGCACCCGGGGTATGGCTACACCTTC